This T cell receptor beta chain was identified during a study of T cell changes during pregnancy in multiple sclerosis. Germline V gene data show CDR1 as SEHNR and CDR2 as FQNEAQ (reference sequence). The CDR3 is 18 residues long. The V and J ends lost 5 bases and 0 bases respectively, with 20 bases between them. Produced via immunoSEQ multiplex PCR; TCRdb's table is partial and in-frame only. This table has about 48,000 clones, about 94% appearing once. This receptor was taken from a female donor with multiple sclerosis, enrolled in a pregnancy study. The chain links TRBV7-9 to TRBJ2-1; possible D gene TRBD1, 5 bases. The source was CD4+ T cells from peripheral blood mononuclear cells, collected in the first trimester of pregnancy. The CDR3 sequence: CASSPTPPRASSYNEQFF. The CDR3 coding sequence is TGTGCCAGCAGCCCTACCCCGCCCAGGGCAAGCTCCTACAATGAGCAGTTCTTC.